The 30 T cell receptor beta chains presented below share a single source sample, sequenced in a study of CD8 T cells in ankylosing spondylitis (dated by TCRdb to 2016 to 2017). The library was obtained by 5' RACE. Sequencing was performed on an Illumina HiSeq 2500. TCRdb reprocessing: public reads trimmed at Q25 with fastp, clones called with MiXCR, in-frame beta chains kept. Entries that share a CDR3 protein sequence are merged under the most common genes and DNA. The sample has roughly 150,000 distinct CDR3 sequences on record, about 7.3% of them singletons. The top ten constitute 12% of the sample. Sequencing was performed on blood, either unsorted or a sorted T cell fraction (not recorded which). The source is a female donor with ankylosing spondylitis or in good health (not recorded which).

This clonotype came up many times. DNA for the CDR3: TGTGCCAGCAGCCAAGGCACTAGGACAAAGCCGGAGCAGTTCTTC. Translation gives CASSQGTRTKPEQFF. The genes are TRBV4-2 and TRBJ2-1, with D perhaps TRBD1 or TRBD2 (5 bases each). Germline V gene sequence: CDR1 LGHNA, CDR2 YNFKEQ. CDR3 length equals 15 residues. The V gene lost 1 base and the J gene lost 10 bases, with 17 bases spanning the gap.

This clonotype was seen at least ten times. The chain uses TRBV4-3 and TRBJ1-3; D remains ambiguous. Germline V gene lookup returns CDR1 LGHNA and CDR2 YSLEER. Trimming stripped 1 base from V and 4 bases from J, with 20 bases between. The CDR3 spans 18 residues. The CDR3 protein is CASSQAFRTALKGNTIYF. CDR3 coding DNA: TGCGCCAGCAGCCAAGCTTTCCGGACGGCACTTAAGGGAAACACCATATATTTT.

This clonotype was found many times. The chain carries TRBV6-1 and TRBJ2-3; TRBD2 matches 14 bases. The germline V gene has CDR1 MNHNS and CDR2 SASEGT. Trimming took 5 bases from V and 2 from J; bases not matched to a gene: 3. This CDR3 is 16 amino acids long. CDR3 nucleotide sequence: TGTGCCAGCAGTAAGGGACTAGCGGGAGTCACAGATACGCAGTATTTT. Protein product: CASSKGLAGVTDTQYF.

This clonotype was detected many times. This rearrangement joins TRBV3-1 to TRBJ2-3; possible D gene TRBD2, 5 bases. This CDR3 is built from 15 residues. Germline assignment: CDR1 LGHDT and CDR2 YNNKEL (reference sequence). Trimming cost V 4 bases and J 0 bases, with 11 bases left between them. CDR3 DNA: TGTGCCAGCAGCCCCACTAGAGCTAGCACAGATACGCAGTATTTT. Translation gives CASSPTRASTDTQYF.

The chain joins TRBV2 to TRBJ2-7; TRBD2 aligns across 13 bases. CDR1 is SNHLY and CDR2 is FYNNEI in the germline V gene. The length of the CDR3 is 16 residues. Trimming took 4 bases from V and 3 from J; bases not matched to a gene: 6. CDR3 bases: TGTGCCAGCAGTGGAGGAGGGACTAGCGGGGACTACGAGCAGTACTTC. Translating gives CASSGGGTSGDYEQYF.

There are many counts of this clonotype. The V and J genes are TRBV12-3 or TRBV12-4 and TRBJ1-1; D call uncertain. V was pared by 3 bases and J by 6 bases, with 14 bases between. The length of the CDR3 is 14 residues. The CDR3 DNA reads as TGTGCCAGCAGTTTTAGGTGGGCTCACCCTGAAGCTTTCTTT. Translating gives CASSFRWAHPEAFF.

This clonotype was picked up a small number of times. V is TRBV7-2 and J is TRBJ2-7, with D tentatively TRBD2 (5 bases). Looked up from germline, CDR1 is SGHTA and CDR2 is FQGNSA. Trimming took off 4 bases at V and 3 bases at J, with 16 bases between the two ends. CDR3 length: 15 amino acids. The CDR3 sequence is CASSSTPGLLYEQYF. The CDR3 DNA sequence: TGTGCCAGCAGCTCAACCCCCGGACTGCTCTACGAGCAGTACTTC.

This clonotype was seen repeatedly, ten times or more. The chain carries TRBV3-1 and TRBJ2-3; 14 bases map to TRBD2. Per germline, CDR1 LGHDT and CDR2 YNNKEL (reference sequence). The CDR3 contains 18 residues. Germline trimming cut 4 bases from V and 5 bases from J; bases unmatched to any gene: 11. The CDR3 loop reads CASSRVPGTSGGRDTQYF. The CDR3, as DNA: TGTGCCAGCAGCCGAGTCCCCGGGACTAGCGGGGGAAGAGATACGCAGTATTTT.

The chain combines TRBV30 with TRBJ2-2; 16 bases map to TRBD2. Germline V gene lookup returns CDR1 GTSNPN and CDR2 SVGIG (reference sequence). Trimming removed 5 bases from V and 6 bases from J; junction bases left unmatched: 0. The CDR3 has 14 amino acids. CDR3 protein: CAWGTSGGAGELFF. The CDR3 region has the DNA TGTGCCTGGGGGACTAGCGGGGGGGCCGGGGAGCTGTTTTTT. Supplemented by reference TRBV30 and TRBJ2-2, the full variable domain reads SQTIHQWPATLVQPVGSPLSLECTVEGTSNPNLYWYRQAAGRGLQLLFYSVGIGQISSEVPQNLSASRPQDRQFILSSKKLLLSDSGFYLCAWGTSGGAGELFFGEGSRLTVL.

This clonotype was picked up many times. The V and J genes are TRBV5-6 and TRBJ2-7; 7 bases agree with TRBD1. The CDR3 is 16 amino acids. The V segment lost 2 bases and the J segment 3 bases; nucleotides outside the gene matches: 11. Germline V gene sequence: CDR1 SGHDT, CDR2 YYEEEE. For the CDR3, the DNA is TGTGCCAGCAGCTTTCCCGGACAGGTCAACCTCTACGAGCAGTACTTC. This encodes CASSFPGQVNLYEQYF.

This clonotype appeared many times. V usage is TRBV5-6 and J usage is TRBJ1-2, with no clear D. V lost 0 bases and J lost 8, with 8 bases in between. The CDR3 covers 12 residues. CDR1 SGHDT and CDR2 YYEEEE come from the germline V gene. CDR3 sequence reads: CASSLAGRGYTF. Written as DNA, the CDR3 is TGTGCCAGCAGCTTGGCGGGGAGGGGCTACACCTTC. Based on the CDR3 plus reference TRBV5-6 and TRBJ1-2, the full variable domain is DAGVTQSPTHLIKTRGQQVTLRCSPKSGHDTVSWYQQALGQGPQFIFQYYEEEERQRGNFPDRFSGHQFPNYSSELNVNALLLGDSALYLCASSLAGRGYTFGSGTRLTVV.

This clonotype has ten or more counts. The rearrangement links TRBV20-1 to TRBJ1-2; D unclear. This CDR3 region has 14 residues. Germline values: CDR1 DFQATT, CDR2 SNEGSKA (reference sequence). Trimming removed 6 bases from V and 4 bases from J, with 18 bases in between. The CDR3 coding sequence is TGCAGTGCAAGCCCCCAGGCCCTGGGCTATGGCTACACCTTC. Translating it yields CSASPQALGYGYTF.

This clonotype was observed a few times. The chain joins TRBV20-1 to TRBJ2-1, with TRBD2 matching over 8 bases. Germline CDR1 DFQATT, CDR2 SNEGSKA (reference sequence). Losses at the gene ends were 6 bases for V and 4 bases for J; bases not matched to a gene: 17. The CDR3 extends over 17 amino acids. The CDR3 protein is CSAKGSGGPLWYNEQFF. The DNA for the CDR3 is TGCAGTGCCAAGGGGAGCGGGGGACCCCTGTGGTACAATGAGCAGTTCTTC.

This clonotype has a count of ten or more. The chain uses TRBV28 and TRBJ1-6; no clear D. This CDR3 has 13 amino acids. Germline V gene sequence: CDR1 MDHEN, CDR2 SYDVKM. Trimming took off 2 bases at V and 5 bases at J, with 4 bases between the two ends. Written as DNA, the CDR3 is TGTGCCAGCAGTTTAGAAGATAATTCACCCCTCCACTTT. It translates to CASSLEDNSPLHF.

This clonotype was observed many times. This rearrangement joins TRBV4-1 to TRBJ1-5, with D perhaps TRBD1 (5 bases). With 1 base removed from V and 6 bases from J, the gap between germline ends came to 10 bases. The V gene's germline CDR1 is MGHRA and CDR2 YSYEKL. The CDR3 loop spans 14 amino acids. CDR3 amino acids: CASSQGIGGQPQHF. The CDR3 DNA follows: TGCGCCAGCAGCCAAGGAATCGGGGGTCAGCCCCAGCATTTT.

This clonotype was seen repeatedly, ten times or more. The chain links TRBV5-1 to TRBJ2-2, with 12 bases that match TRBD2. Germline V gives CDR1 SGHRS, CDR2 YFSETQ. V lost 4 bases to trimming and J lost 2 bases; unmatched junction nucleotides: 6. This CDR3 comprises 17 residues. The CDR3: CASSPGLAGTNTGELFF. The CDR3 DNA sequence: TGCGCCAGCAGCCCCGGACTAGCGGGGACTAACACCGGGGAGCTGTTTTTT. Drawing the rest from reference TRBV5-1 and TRBJ2-2, the complete variable domain is KAGVTQTPRYLIKTRGQQVTLSCSPISGHRSVSWYQQTPGQGLQFLFEYFSETQRNKGNFPGRFSGRQFSNSRSEMNVSTLELGDSALYLCASSPGLAGTNTGELFFGEGSRLTVL.

This clonotype was observed many times. This rearrangement joins TRBV10-3 to TRBJ1-3; D is unclear. This CDR3 has 13 residues. Germline CDR1 and CDR2: ENHRY and SYGVKD. V was trimmed by 4 bases and J by 0 bases, leaving 4 bases between them. CDR3 bases: TGTGCCATCAGTGGGGACTCTGGAAACACCATATATTTT. Its protein product is CAISGDSGNTIYF.

This clonotype was counted ten times or more. The chain couples TRBV28 to TRBJ2-3; 14 nucleotides align to TRBD2. Germline trimming cut 4 bases from V and 1 base from J; bases unmatched to any gene: 10. Germline assignment: CDR1 MDHEN and CDR2 SYDVKM. This CDR3 spans 19 amino acids. CDR3 residues: CASSSQTSGGAFRTDTQYF. CDR3 in DNA: TGTGCCAGCAGTTCTCAGACTAGCGGGGGGGCCTTTCGCACAGATACGCAGTATTTT. The whole variable domain, remainder taken from reference TRBV28 and TRBJ2-3, is DVKVTQSSRYLVKRTGEKVFLECVQDMDHENMFWYRQDPGLGLRLIYFSYDVKMKEKGDIPEGYSVSREKKERFSLILESASTNQTSMYLCASSSQTSGGAFRTDTQYFGPGTRLTVL.

This clonotype has only a few counts. This chain connects TRBV4-3 to TRBJ1-1; 10 bases line up with TRBD1. CDR3 size: 16 residues. With V trimmed by 2 bases and J by 4 bases, 7 bases remained unmatched. Germline loops: CDR1 LGHNA, CDR2 YSLEER. The CDR3 DNA follows: TGCGCCAGCAGCCAAAAGGACAGGGGGTCCCTCACTGAAGCTTTCTTT. Its protein product is CASSQKDRGSLTEAFF.

This clonotype was counted many times. The CDR3 spells CASSFSQGYTDTQYF. CDR3 coding DNA: TGTGCCAGCAGCTTCAGTCAGGGTTACACAGATACGCAGTATTTT. The gene calls are TRBV7-8 and TRBJ2-3; tentatively, D is TRBD1 (5 bases). The ends were cut back, 3 bases at V and 2 bases at J, with 12 bases in the middle. The CDR3 length is 15 residues. The germline CDR1 and CDR2 sequences are SGHVS and FQNEAQ.

V usage is TRBV2 and J usage is TRBJ1-2, with D possibly being TRBD1 (6 bases). CDR1 SNHLY and CDR2 FYNNEI come from the germline V gene. CDR3 length equals 17 residues. V gave up 7 bases and J gave up 4 bases, with 25 bases separating them. This chain's CDR3 is CASTLGLDSPNLYGYTF. CDR3 in DNA: TGTGCCAGCACCCTGGGGTTGGACAGTCCCAACCTCTATGGCTACACCTTC.

This clonotype was counted ten times or more. Written as DNA, the CDR3 is TGCAGTGCTAGGGGGGACAGAACCTACGAGCAGTACTTC. Amino acid sequence: CSARGDRTYEQYF. The chain uses TRBV20-1 and TRBJ2-7; 7 bases are shared with TRBD1. The germline V gene has CDR1 DFQATT and CDR2 SNEGSKA (reference sequence). This CDR3 comprises 13 residues. V lost 3 bases to trimming and J lost 2 bases; unmatched junction nucleotides: 4.

This clonotype has ten or more counts. The chain has TRBV4-2 and TRBJ2-4; no clear D. V lost 0 bases to trimming and J lost 0 bases, with 6 bases between them. The CDR3 has 15 residues. Germline V gene sequence: CDR1 LGHNA, CDR2 YNFKEQ. The CDR3 is CASSQDRVAKNIQYF. DNA of the CDR3: TGTGCCAGCAGCCAAGATAGAGTAGCCAAAAACATTCAGTACTTC.

This clonotype has only one observation. The rearrangement joins TRBV7-9 to TRBJ1-3; D is possibly TRBD1 (5 bases). Trimming removed 1 base at V and 0 bases at J, with 10 bases between. Per germline, CDR1 SEHNR and CDR2 FQNEAQ (reference sequence). The CDR3 is made up of 16 amino acids. In DNA, the CDR3 is TGTGCCAGCAGCTTAGTGGTGGGGGACTCTGGAAACACCATATATTTT. As protein: CASSLVVGDSGNTIYF.

This clonotype was observed at least ten times. The chain recombines TRBV29-1 with TRBJ1-4, with unresolved D. Deletions cut 0 bases from V and 7 bases from J, with 12 bases between. The CDR3 loop spans 14 amino acids. Germline V gene data show CDR1 as SQVTM and CDR2 as ANQGSEA. The CDR3: CSVEDGALGEKLFF. The CDR3 DNA sequence: TGCAGCGTTGAAGATGGAGCCCTGGGTGAAAAACTGTTTTTT. The full variable domain, with the rest looked up from reference TRBV29-1 and TRBJ1-4, is SAVISQKPSRDICQRGTSLTIQCQVDSQVTMMFWYRQQPGQSLTLIATANQGSEATYESGFVIDKFPISRPNLTFSTLTVSNMSPEDSSIYLCSVEDGALGEKLFFGSGTQLSVL.

The table lists this clonotype with many counts. This chain links TRBV3-1 with TRBJ1-2; D is unresolved. This CDR3 has 14 amino acids. Trimming shortened V by 4 bases and J by 5 bases, and 14 bases separated the two germline ends. The germline CDR1 and CDR2 sequences are LGHDT and YNNKEL (reference sequence). This CDR3 is CASSPGPVKYGYTF. The CDR3 region has the DNA TGTGCCAGCAGCCCGGGCCCTGTCAAGTATGGCTACACCTTC. Complete variable domain (other parts from reference TRBV3-1 and TRBJ1-2): DTAVSQTPKYLVTQMGNDKSIKCEQNLGHDTMYWYKQDSKKFLKIMFSYNNKELIINETVPNRFSPKSPDKAHLNLHINSLELGDSAVYFCASSPGPVKYGYTFGSGTRLTVV.

This clonotype was picked up many times. DNA of the CDR3: TGTGCCAGCAGCCCTTCTTATTCTAGCACAGATACGCAGTATTTT. Translated, it gives CASSPSYSSTDTQYF. V usage is TRBV7-2 and J usage is TRBJ2-3; D call uncertain. CDR3 length: 15 amino acids. V was clipped by 5 bases and J by 0 bases, with 12 bases between them. Germline assignment: CDR1 SGHTA and CDR2 FQGNSA.

This clonotype was found many times. The rearrangement joins TRBV12-3 or TRBV12-4 to TRBJ2-5; D remains ambiguous. V lost 3 bases to trimming and J lost 5 bases, with 4 bases between them. The CDR3 loop spans 11 amino acids. CDR3 bases: TGTGCCAGCAGTTTCGCGGAGACCCAGTACTTC. The encoded protein is CASSFAETQYF.

This clonotype was recorded a few times. The chain joins TRBV19 to TRBJ2-1; 11 bases line up with TRBD2. The J segment lost 1 base and the V segment lost 5 bases, leaving 7 bases of the junction unmatched. The CDR3 has 17 residues. Germline CDR1 reads LNHDA; CDR2 reads SQIVND (reference sequence). The CDR3 is CASSPSGGYTSYNEQFF. Written as DNA, the CDR3 is TGTGCCAGTAGTCCTAGCGGGGGGTACACTTCCTACAATGAGCAGTTCTTC.

V usage is TRBV3-1 and J usage is TRBJ2-7; D perhaps matches TRBD2 (7 bases). Germline V gene lookup returns CDR1 LGHDT and CDR2 YNNKEL (reference sequence). The CDR3 spans 13 residues. Deletions cut 6 bases from V and 2 bases from J, with 11 bases between. Written as DNA, the CDR3 is TGTGCCAGCAGTACCGGGGGGCCCTACGAGCAGTACTTC. Its translation: CASSTGGPYEQYF.